This passage covers 6 T cell receptor beta chains from one sample sequenced in a study of blood T cell repertoires in COVID-19. Assay used: immunoSEQ multiplex PCR; TCRdb lists only in-frame clones, some missing. The sample consists of fewer than 200,000 clones, 80% to 90% of them appearing once. Sequenced: PBMCs or T cells enriched from blood (not recorded which). The receptor set was obtained from a man in his fifties who had recovered from COVID-19.

This chain connects TRBV3-1 (or the pseudogene TRBV3-2) to TRBJ1-5; 9 nucleotides agree with TRBD1. Germline CDR1 reads LGHDT; CDR2 reads YNNKEL (reference sequence). The trim removed 6 bases at V and 5 bases at J, leaving 2 bases unmatched. CDR3 length: 13 residues. This CDR3 is CASRQGADQPQHF. The CDR3 coding sequence is TGTGCCAGCAGACAGGGGGCGGATCAGCCCCAGCATTTT.

In its sample, this clone was seen a few times. The chain recombines TRBV9 with TRBJ2-7; 8 nucleotides align to TRBD2. There are 15 residues in the CDR3. Germline loops: CDR1 SGDLS, CDR2 YYNGEE. Losses at the gene ends were 0 bases for V and 1 base for J; bases not matched to a gene: 3. This CDR3 is CASSVAAGGSYEQYF. CDR3 sequence (DNA): TGTGCCAGCAGCGTAGCGGCGGGGGGATCCTACGAGCAGTACTTC.

The V call is TRBV7-9, the J call TRBJ2-7; TRBD1 matches 9 bases. Germline loops: CDR1 SEHNR, CDR2 FQNEAQ (reference sequence). The length of the CDR3 is 15 residues. The V and J ends lost 4 bases and 5 bases, in that order; junction bases with no gene match: 9. In DNA, the CDR3 is TGTGCCAGCAGCTGGTTAACAGGGGGCGCGAACGAGCAGTACTTC. Amino acid sequence: CASSWLTGGANEQYF.

J is TRBJ1-2 and V is TRBV2; a weak D match, TRBD1 (6 bases). There are 12 residues in the CDR3. The V and J ends lost 6 bases and 7 bases respectively, with 12 bases between them. Germline V lookup: CDR1 SNHLY, CDR2 FYNNEI. The CDR3 sequence: CASRDSPTGYTF. The CDR3 DNA is TGTGCCAGCAGGGACAGCCCCACTGGCTACACCTTC.

The gene calls are TRBV28 and TRBJ1-2; D perhaps matches TRBD1 (6 bases). The V gene lost 2 bases and the J gene lost 8 bases, with 9 bases spanning the gap. Germline V lookup: CDR1 MDHEN, CDR2 SYDVKM. The CDR3 has 12 residues. The chain's CDR3 is CASSLRGGGYTF. Written as DNA, the CDR3 is TGTGCCAGCAGTTTAAGGGGGGGAGGCTACACCTTC.

V usage is TRBV27 and J usage is TRBJ2-1; TRBD2 matches 9 bases. The germline CDR1 and CDR2 sequences are MNHEY and SMNVEV (reference sequence). J lost 7 bases, V lost 3 bases, and 7 bases had no gene match. The CDR3 contains 15 residues. CDR3 sequence (DNA): TGTGCCAGCAGTTTTAGGGAGCTAGCGGGGAATGAGCAGTTCTTC. Translated: CASSFRELAGNEQFF.